One sample yielded the 17 T cell receptor beta chains listed below, sequenced in a study of OX40 agonist ivuxolimab in advanced cancers. The repertoire was sequenced with immunoSEQ multiplex PCR; TCRdb's copy has only in-frame clones and lacks some. The sample shows fewer than 40,000 clones, 81% of them seen only once. The sample was CD4+ or CD8+ T cells sorted from blood, taken in a trial of the OX40 agonist ivuxolimab. The receptors stem from an adult with an advanced solid tumor such as melanoma, head and neck, liver or kidney cancer.

The V and J genes are TRBV7-8 and TRBJ2-7; D not resolved. V lost 1 base to trimming and J lost 4 bases, with 23 bases between them. There are 18 residues in the CDR3. In germline, CDR1 is SGHVS, CDR2 FQNEAQ. CDR3 DNA: TGTGCCAGCAGCTTAGGGTTAGTCAGTTCCGTAGTCATTTACGAGCAGTACTTC. This translates into CASSLGLVSSVVIYEQYF.

V gene TRBV2 combines with J gene TRBJ2-4, with a weak D call TRBD2 (6 bases). The CDR3 runs to 14 residues. The ends were cut back, 5 bases at V and 5 bases at J, with 13 bases in the middle. CDR1 SNHLY and CDR2 FYNNEI come from the germline V gene. The CDR3 sequence is CASSWRGHQNIQYF. The CDR3, as DNA: TGTGCCAGCAGTTGGAGGGGTCACCAAAACATTCAGTACTTC.

The chain couples TRBV7-2 to TRBJ2-3, with D perhaps matching TRBD2 (5 bases). Germline V gene lookup returns CDR1 SGHTA and CDR2 FQGNSA. The CDR3 loop spans 12 amino acids. The ends were cut back, 3 bases at V and 13 bases at J, with 14 bases in the middle. The CDR3 nucleotides read TGTGCCAGCAGCTTTGGAGCGGCCAATAAGTATTTT. It specifies CASSFGAANKYF.

The gene calls are TRBV19 and TRBJ2-7, with D possibly matching TRBD1 (7 bases). Germline values: CDR1 LNHDA, CDR2 SQIVND (reference sequence). The CDR3 totals 14 residues. Trimming took 3 bases from V and 3 from J, leaving 12 bases between them. CDR3 sequence reads: CASSMSGGFYEQYF. The CDR3 DNA reads as TGTGCCAGTAGTATGTCAGGGGGGTTCTACGAGCAGTACTTC.

V gene TRBV5-1 combines with J gene TRBJ1-2, with TRBD1 identical over 9 bases. CDR3 length: 14 residues. Germline V gene lookup returns CDR1 SGHRS and CDR2 YFSETQ. The trim removed 5 bases at V and 2 bases at J, leaving 4 bases unmatched. As DNA, the CDR3 is TGCGCCAGCAGGAGGGACAGGGCGAACTATGGCTACACCTTC. Protein sequence: CASRRDRANYGYTF.

The chain links TRBV28 to TRBJ2-7, with D perhaps matching TRBD1 or TRBD2 (6 bases each). V was cut by 8 bases and J by 6 bases, with 11 bases left in between. This CDR3 comprises 11 residues. In germline, CDR1 is MDHEN, CDR2 SYDVKM. CDR3 coding DNA: TGTGCCAGCGCGAGGGGGGTCGAGCAGTACTTC. It is translated as CASARGVEQYF. Based on the CDR3 plus reference TRBV28 and TRBJ2-7, the full variable domain is DVKVTQSSRYLVKRTGEKVFLECVQDMDHENMFWYRQDPGLGLRLIYFSYDVKMKEKGDIPEGYSVSREKKERFSLILESASTNQTSMYLCASARGVEQYFGPGTRLTVT.

This sequence joins TRBV19 and TRBJ2-7, with D possibly being TRBD1 (5 bases). The V end lost 3 bases, the J end lost 2 bases, and 11 bases lay between the germline ends. Germline CDR1 LNHDA, CDR2 SQIVND (reference sequence). This CDR3 has 14 residues. CDR3 sequence (DNA): TGTGCCAGTAGTATCAGTCAGGGAACCTACGAGCAGTACTTC. The encoded protein is CASSISQGTYEQYF.

This clone occurred once. The gene calls are TRBV7-2 and TRBJ2-7; TRBD1 might be the D (6 bases). V was cut by 2 bases and J by 4 bases, with 15 bases left in between. Germline V gene data show CDR1 as SGHTA and CDR2 as FQGNSA. This CDR3 is built from 15 residues. The CDR3 DNA reads as TGTGCCAGCAGCTTACTGGGGGCGCCCGGTTACGAGCAGTACTTC. Its protein is CASSLLGAPGYEQYF.

The V and J genes are TRBV7-9 and TRBJ2-1; TRBD2 matches 12 bases. Germline values: CDR1 SEHNR, CDR2 FQNEAQ (reference sequence). With V trimmed by 3 bases and J by 9 bases, 12 bases remained unmatched. CDR3 length: 17 amino acids. The CDR3 protein is CASSLRAPGLAGSEQFF. In nucleotides, the CDR3 is TGTGCCAGCAGCTTGAGGGCCCCGGGACTAGCGGGTAGTGAGCAGTTCTTC.

The gene calls are TRBV5-4 and TRBJ1-2; 10 bases match TRBD1. The CDR3 is made up of 15 amino acids. The V segment lost 0 bases and the J segment 6 bases; nucleotides outside the gene matches: 5. The V gene's germline CDR1 is SGHNT and CDR2 YYREEE (reference sequence). CDR3 DNA sequence: TGTGCCAGCAGCTTGGTTTCCGGGACAGGGGATGGCTACACCTTC. It yields the protein CASSLVSGTGDGYTF.

This sequence joins TRBV18 and TRBJ1-2; TRBD1 is a possible D gene (5 bases). The CDR3 has 14 residues. Trimming removed 6 bases at V and 3 bases at J, with 14 bases between. CDR1 and CDR2 (germline): KGHSH, LQKENI. In DNA, the CDR3 is TGTGCCAGCTCCACCACCGGGGGTGACTATGGCTACACCTTC. This sequence encodes CASSTTGGDYGYTF. Filled out from reference TRBV18 and TRBJ1-2, the complete variable domain reads NAGVMQNPRHLVRRRGQEARLRCSPMKGHSHVYWYRQLPEEGLKFMVYLQKENIIDESGMPKERFSAEFPKEGPSILRIQQVVRGDSAAYFCASSTTGGDYGYTFGSGTRLTVV.

This rearrangement joins TRBV18 to TRBJ1-3; tentative D call: TRBD1 (5 bases). The CDR3 extends over 15 amino acids. Trimming pared 5 bases from V and 1 base from J, leaving 12 bases between. The germline CDR1 and CDR2 sequences are KGHSH and LQKENI. The DNA of the CDR3 is TGTGCCAGCTCATCCGGTGGGGGATCTGGAAACACCATATATTTT. Its translation is CASSSGGGSGNTIYF.

This clone was seen only once. This chain joins TRBV6-5 and TRBJ1-1, with D perhaps matching TRBD1 (5 bases). Germline V gene lookup returns CDR1 MNHEY and CDR2 SVGAGI. The CDR3 runs 13 residues. Trimming stripped 6 bases from V and 3 bases from J, with 11 bases between. The CDR3 DNA follows: TGTGCCAGCAGGGGGGGACCCCACACTGAAGCTTTCTTT. It encodes CASRGGPHTEAFF.

The CDR3 is CASSPGTSGGEETQYF. The DNA for the CDR3 is TGTGCCAGCAGCCCCGGGACTAGCGGGGGGGAAGAGACCCAGTACTTC. The chain has TRBV9 and TRBJ2-5, with TRBD2 matching over 16 bases. The V and J ends lost 4 bases and 3 bases, in that order; junction bases with no gene match: 3. The CDR3 spans 16 residues. CDR1 is SGDLS, CDR2 YYNGEE, per germline.

The V gene is TRBV7-9, the J gene TRBJ1-2, with TRBD1 as a possible D gene (6 bases). Trimming pared 3 bases from V and 7 bases from J, leaving 15 bases between. The CDR3 has 14 residues. Germline CDR1 is SEHNR and CDR2 is FQNEAQ (reference sequence). This chain's CDR3 is CASSFPGATGGYTF. The CDR3 nucleotides are TGTGCCAGCAGCTTCCCAGGGGCCACCGGTGGCTACACCTTC.

This clone is judged medium-sized (0.01 to 0.1%). The V gene is TRBV7-2, the J gene TRBJ2-1, with D tentatively TRBD2 (6 bases). From germline, CDR1 is SGHTA and CDR2 FQGNSA. Trimming removed 1 base at V and 4 bases at J, with 23 bases between. This CDR3 contains 19 residues. As DNA, the CDR3 is TGTGCCAGCAGCTTAGGGTCGAAGCAAGCAGGGAGGTCTTACAATGAGCAGTTCTTC. Protein: CASSLGSKQAGRSYNEQFF.

The chain recombines TRBV6-8 with TRBJ1-4; 8 nucleotides align to TRBD1. There are 15 residues in the CDR3. Trimming at V came to 6 bases and at J to 4 bases, leaving 7 bases not matched to a gene. Germline V lookup: CDR1 MNHGY, CDR2 SAAAGT. CDR3: CASRIHGQGNEKLFF. CDR3 DNA sequence: TGTGCCAGCAGAATTCACGGACAGGGTAATGAAAAACTGTTTTTT.